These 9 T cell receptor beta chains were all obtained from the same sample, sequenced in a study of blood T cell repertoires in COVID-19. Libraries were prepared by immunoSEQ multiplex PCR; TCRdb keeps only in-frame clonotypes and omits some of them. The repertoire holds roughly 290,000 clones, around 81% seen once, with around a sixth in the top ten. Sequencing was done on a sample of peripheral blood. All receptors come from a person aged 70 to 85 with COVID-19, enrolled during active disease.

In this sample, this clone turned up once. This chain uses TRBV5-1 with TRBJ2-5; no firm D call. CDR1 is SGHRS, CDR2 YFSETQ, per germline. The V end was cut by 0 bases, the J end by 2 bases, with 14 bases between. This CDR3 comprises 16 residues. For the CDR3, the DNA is TGCGCCAGCAGCTTGGCTTCTTCCCCAGGACAAGAGACCCAGTACTTC. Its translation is CASSLASSPGQETQYF.

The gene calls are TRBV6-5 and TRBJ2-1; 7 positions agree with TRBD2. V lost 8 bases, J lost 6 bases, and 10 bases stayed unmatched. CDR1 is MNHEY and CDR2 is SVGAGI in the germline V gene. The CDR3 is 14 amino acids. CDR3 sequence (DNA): TGTGCCAGCCTTCCGGGGGGTTACTCCAATGAGCAGTTCTTC. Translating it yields CASLPGGYSNEQFF.

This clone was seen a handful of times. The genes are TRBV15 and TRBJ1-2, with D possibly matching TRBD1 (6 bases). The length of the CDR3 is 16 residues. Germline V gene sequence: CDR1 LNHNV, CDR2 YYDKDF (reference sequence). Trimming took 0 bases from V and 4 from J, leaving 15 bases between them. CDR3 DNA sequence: TGTGCCACCAGCAGAGACCCGACAGGTCAACTCTATGGCTACACCTTC. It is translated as CATSRDPTGQLYGYTF.

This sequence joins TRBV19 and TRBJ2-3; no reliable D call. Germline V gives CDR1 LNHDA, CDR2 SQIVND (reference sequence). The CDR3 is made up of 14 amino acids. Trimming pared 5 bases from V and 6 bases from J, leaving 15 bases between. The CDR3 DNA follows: TGTGCCAGTAGTTCCGTTTCGGTTCGGGATACGCAGTATTTT. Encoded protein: CASSSVSVRDTQYF.

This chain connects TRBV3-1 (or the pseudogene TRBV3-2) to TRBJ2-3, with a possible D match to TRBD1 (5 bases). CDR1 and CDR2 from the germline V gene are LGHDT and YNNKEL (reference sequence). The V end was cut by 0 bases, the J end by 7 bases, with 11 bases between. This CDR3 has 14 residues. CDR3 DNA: TGTGCCAGCAGCCAAGAGTTAGGGGCATATACGCAGTATTTT. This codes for CASSQELGAYTQYF.

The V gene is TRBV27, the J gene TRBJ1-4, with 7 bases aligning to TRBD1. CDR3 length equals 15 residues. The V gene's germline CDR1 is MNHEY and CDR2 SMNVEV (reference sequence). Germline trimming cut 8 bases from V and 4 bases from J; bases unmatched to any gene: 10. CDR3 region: CASGTQGRSNEKLFF. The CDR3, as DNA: TGTGCCAGCGGAACACAGGGGAGAAGTAATGAAAAACTGTTTTTT.

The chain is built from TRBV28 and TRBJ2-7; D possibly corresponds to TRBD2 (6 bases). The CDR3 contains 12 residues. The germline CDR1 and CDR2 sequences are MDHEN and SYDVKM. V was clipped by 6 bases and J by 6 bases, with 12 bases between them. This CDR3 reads CASRQTSREQYF. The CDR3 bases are TGTGCCAGCAGGCAAACTAGCCGCGAGCAGTACTTC.

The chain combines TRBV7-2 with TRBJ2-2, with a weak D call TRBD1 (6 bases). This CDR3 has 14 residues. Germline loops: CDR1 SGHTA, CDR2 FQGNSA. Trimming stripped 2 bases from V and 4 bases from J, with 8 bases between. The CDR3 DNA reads TGTGCCAGCAGCTTAAAGACAGGCACCGGGGAGCTGTTTTTT. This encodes CASSLKTGTGELFF.

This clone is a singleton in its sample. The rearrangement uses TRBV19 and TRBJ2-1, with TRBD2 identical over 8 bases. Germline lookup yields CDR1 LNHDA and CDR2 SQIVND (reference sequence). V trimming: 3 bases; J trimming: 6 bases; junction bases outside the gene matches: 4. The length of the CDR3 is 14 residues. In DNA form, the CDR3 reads TGTGCCAGTAGTATTTCGCTAGCGGGCAATGAGCAGTTCTTC. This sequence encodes CASSISLAGNEQFF.